Below, one T cell receptor (beta chain) is given with its context. Its antigen remains unidentified. Nothing much larger sits one base from this clone, and base qualities are not available. This specimen belongs to a study of T cell responses to AZD1222 COVID-19 vaccine (dated by TCRdb to about 2021). At the level of the whole study: A total of 233 trial participants underwent TCR sequencing, of whom about 210 had received two doses of AZD1222 and some 25 had received two doses of the MenACWY control vaccine. Trial participants were enrolled by age into subgroups of 18-55, 56-69 and 70-plus years, and around 140, 26 and 57 TCR-sequenced participants, respectively, were included in these subgroups.

The CDR3 regions of human TCRbeta chains were analyzed by immunosequencing. The original methods were these. Repertoire TCRs were checked for matches against a reference library of SARS-CoV-2-specific TCRs that had been generated using the MIRA antigen-specificity platform. Breadth meant the fraction of unique TCRs that were SARS-CoV-2-associated, whereas depth meant the fraction of total T cells that were SARS-CoV-2-associated. Using the MIRA data, every spike-specific TCR was mapped to the spike region that the TCR reacted to and assigned to either a CD4 or a CD8 class. Log10-transformed breadth and depth values were compared by one-way ANOVA with Sidak's multiple comparisons tests. Not all clones reach the TCRdb copy of this immuneACCESS table, which keeps in-frame sequences only. Checked studies attribute under half of the gap to unresolved V genes and leave the rest unexplained. The DNA was the basis for D and trimming; V, J and clone size are from that table. This sample lists around 96,000 clones; approximately 86% were detected once. In total, the top ten clones hold 5.5% to 6% of the sample.

The sample's time point label, in plain terms: about 28 days (+/-7) after the second vaccine dose. AZD1222 recipients given second doses at about 4 weeks or at about 12 weeks were pooled, since spike-specific TCR depth and breadth were not found to differ between the two schedules. Samples from vaccinated people were obtained from the UK trials COV001 and COV002, which included a single-blind randomized controlled phase 2/3 trial of AZD1222 (ChAdOx1 nCoV-19) in healthy adults. Trial participant PBMC samples were collected at day 0 and day 28 after the second dose for TCRbeta chain sequencing. Broad study findings and their caveats: Conclusions about previously exposed vaccinees are limited, since just 5 or 6 AZD1222 recipients were seropositive for SARS-CoV-2 at baseline. Most participants were white British and females outnumbered males, and the authors suggested that clonal diversity may have been underestimated. Nearly half of unique spike-specific TCRs reportedly recognized epitopes outside regions mutated in the B.1.351 and B.1.1.7 variants. No day 14 peak-response samples were available, so repertoires were characterized only after the peak T cell response. CD4 TCRs associated with the vaccine covered the entire spike protein, and the dominant responses were in regions 160-218 and 743-854. The 56-69-year group was small, and its depth increase did not reach significance, likely because of low power. A significant rise in spike-specific TCR breadth and depth was observed after two AZD1222 doses relative to day 0 and relative to MenACWY recipients.

CDR3 length: 17 amino acids, cysteine to phenylalanine. Of the read, only the CDR3 DNA is kept; its 51 bases are in frame from base 1. CDR1 and CDR2 are drawn from the germline V gene: SGHVS, FQNEAQ. V gives up 2 bases and J gives up 10 bases, and the segment between their germline ends measures 21 bases. This chain is built from TRBV7-8 and TRBJ1-6, with the D gene call left open. The sample in question was peripheral blood, obtained 28 days after the second AZD1222 dose. This TCR derives from an adult who received the AZD1222 COVID-19 vaccine. The DNA is TGTGCCAGCAGCTTAAACAGCCAAGTCCCAGTCTGGTCACCCCTCCACTTT. Its product reads: CASSLNSQVPVWSPLHF.